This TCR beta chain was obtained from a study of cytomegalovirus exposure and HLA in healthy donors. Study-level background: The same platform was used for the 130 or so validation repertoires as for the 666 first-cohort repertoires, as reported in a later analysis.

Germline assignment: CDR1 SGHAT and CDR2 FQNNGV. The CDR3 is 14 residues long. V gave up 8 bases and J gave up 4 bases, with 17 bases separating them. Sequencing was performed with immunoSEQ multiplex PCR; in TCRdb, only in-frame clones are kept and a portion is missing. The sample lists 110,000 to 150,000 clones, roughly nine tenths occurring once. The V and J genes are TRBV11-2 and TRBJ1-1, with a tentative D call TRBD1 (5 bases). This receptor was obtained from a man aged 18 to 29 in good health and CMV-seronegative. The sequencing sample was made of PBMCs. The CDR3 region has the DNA TGTGCCAGCTCTGTCTATTCGGGGGTCACTGAAGCTTTCTTT. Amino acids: CASSVYSGVTEAFF.